The clone carrying this T cell receptor (beta chain) was seen a few times. What it binds is unknown. This CDR3 contains 15 residues. Trimming left V 4 bases short and J 2 bases short, with 17 bases between. Germline loops: CDR1 DFQATT, CDR2 SNEGSKA (reference sequence). The data were taken from a study of post-analysis software for immune sequencing data. Background on the study: The disease courses covered relapsing-remitting, secondary progressive and progressive-relapsing multiple sclerosis. Whole-study results and caveats: Compared with controls, patients had more of roughly five TRBV segments, including TRBV5-6, TRBV5-1 and TRBV20-1. Relative to controls, patients with multiple sclerosis showed significantly lower normalized Chao1 diversity.

Libraries were made from TCR beta cDNA, and they carried unique molecular identifiers. About 500,000 cDNA molecules were obtained per 1 to 10 million input T cells. TCRdb re-called the PCR reads with MiXCR, one entry per CDR3 protein. The data contain 550,000 to 700,000 distinct CDR3 sequences, roughly 47% of them singletons. V is TRBV20-1 and J is TRBJ2-5; D is possibly TRBD1 (6 bases). Sequenced sample: blood. The sequence came from a girl aged 10 to 17 with multiple sclerosis. The CDR3 is CSAKDVAGDQETQYF. CDR3 nucleotides: TGCAGTGCTAAAGACGTAGCAGGGGATCAAGAGACCCAGTACTTC.